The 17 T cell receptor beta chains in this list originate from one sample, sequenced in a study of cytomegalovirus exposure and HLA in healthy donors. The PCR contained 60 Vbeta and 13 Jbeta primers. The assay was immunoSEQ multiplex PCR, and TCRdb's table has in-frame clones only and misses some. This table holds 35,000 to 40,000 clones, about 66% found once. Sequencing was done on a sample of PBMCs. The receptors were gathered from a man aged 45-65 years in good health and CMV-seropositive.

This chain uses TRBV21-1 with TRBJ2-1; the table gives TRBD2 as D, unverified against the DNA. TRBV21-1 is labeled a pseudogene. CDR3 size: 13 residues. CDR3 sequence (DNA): TGTGCCAGCAGCAAAGCGGGGGGGAATGAGCAGTTCTTC. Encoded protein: CASSKAGGNEQFF.

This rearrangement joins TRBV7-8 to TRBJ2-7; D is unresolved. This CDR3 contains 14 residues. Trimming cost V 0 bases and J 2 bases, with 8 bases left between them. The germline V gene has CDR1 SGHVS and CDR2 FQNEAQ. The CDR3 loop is CASSLALTPYEQYF. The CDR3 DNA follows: TGTGCCAGCAGCTTAGCGCTAACTCCCTACGAGCAGTACTTC.

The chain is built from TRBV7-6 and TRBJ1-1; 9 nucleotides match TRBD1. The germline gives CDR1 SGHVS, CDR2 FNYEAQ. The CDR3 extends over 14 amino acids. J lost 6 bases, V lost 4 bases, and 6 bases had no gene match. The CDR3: CASSSTGGEAEAFF. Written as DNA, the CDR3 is TGTGCCAGCAGCTCAACAGGGGGCGAGGCTGAAGCTTTCTTT.

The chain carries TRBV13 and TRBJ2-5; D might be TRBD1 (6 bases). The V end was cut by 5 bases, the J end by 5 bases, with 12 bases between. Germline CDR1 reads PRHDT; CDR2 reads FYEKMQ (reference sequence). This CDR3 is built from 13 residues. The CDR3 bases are TGTGCCAGCAGCGCACAGGGATGGGAGACCCAGTACTTC. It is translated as CASSAQGWETQYF.

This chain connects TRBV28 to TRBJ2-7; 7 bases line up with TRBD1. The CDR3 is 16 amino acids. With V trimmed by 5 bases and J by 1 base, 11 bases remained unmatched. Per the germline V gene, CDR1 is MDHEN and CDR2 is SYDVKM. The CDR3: CASSTPGRGSSYEQYF. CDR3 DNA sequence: TGTGCCAGCAGTACCCCAGGCAGGGGGTCGTCCTACGAGCAGTACTTC.

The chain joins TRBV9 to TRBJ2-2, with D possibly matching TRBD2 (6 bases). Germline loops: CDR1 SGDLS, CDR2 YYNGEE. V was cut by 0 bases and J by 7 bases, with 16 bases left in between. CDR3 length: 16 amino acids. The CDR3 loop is CASSVAATLSGGELFF. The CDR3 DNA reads TGTGCCAGCAGCGTAGCTGCCACCCTTAGCGGCGGGGAGCTGTTTTTT.

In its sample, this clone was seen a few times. The CDR3 DNA reads as TGTGCCAGCAGTGACACAGGGGCGGTCACCGGGGAGCTGTTTTTT. This sequence encodes CASSDTGAVTGELFF. The rearrangement joins TRBV25-1 to TRBJ2-2; 7 nucleotides match TRBD1. Germline CDR1 MGHDK, CDR2 SYGVNS. This CDR3 has 15 residues. V trimming: 3 bases; J trimming: 4 bases; junction bases outside the gene matches: 5.

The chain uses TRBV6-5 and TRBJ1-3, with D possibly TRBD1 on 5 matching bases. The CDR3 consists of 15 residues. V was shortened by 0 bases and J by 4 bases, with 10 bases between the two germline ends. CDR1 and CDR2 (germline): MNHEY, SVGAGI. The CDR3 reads CASSYSGGMGNTIYF. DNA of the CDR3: TGTGCCAGCAGTTACTCCGGGGGAATGGGAAACACCATATATTTT.

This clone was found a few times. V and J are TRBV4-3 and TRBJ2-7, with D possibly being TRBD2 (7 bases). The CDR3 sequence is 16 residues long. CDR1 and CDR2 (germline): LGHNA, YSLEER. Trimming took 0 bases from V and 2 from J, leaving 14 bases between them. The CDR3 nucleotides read TGCGCCAGCAGCCAAGATCTGAGGGGGGGCCCCTACGAGCAGTACTTC. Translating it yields CASSQDLRGGPYEQYF.

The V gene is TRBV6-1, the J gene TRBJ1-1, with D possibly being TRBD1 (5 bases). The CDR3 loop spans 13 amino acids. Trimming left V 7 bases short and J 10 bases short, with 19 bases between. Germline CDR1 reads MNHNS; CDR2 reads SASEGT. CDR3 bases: TGTGCCAGCACCATGGGGGAGGGGTTAGGAGCTTTCTTT. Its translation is CASTMGEGLGAFF.

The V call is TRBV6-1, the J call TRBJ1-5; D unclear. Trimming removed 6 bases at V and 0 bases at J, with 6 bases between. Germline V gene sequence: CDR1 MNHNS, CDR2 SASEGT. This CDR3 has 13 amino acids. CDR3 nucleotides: TGTGCCAGCAGCGACACTAGCAATCAGCCCCAGCATTTT. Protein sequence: CASSDTSNQPQHF.

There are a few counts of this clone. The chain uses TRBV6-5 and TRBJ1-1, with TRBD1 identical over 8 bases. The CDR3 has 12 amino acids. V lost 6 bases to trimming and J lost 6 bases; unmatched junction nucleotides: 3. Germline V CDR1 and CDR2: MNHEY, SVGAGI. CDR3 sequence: CASSRRGPEAFF. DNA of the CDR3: TGTGCCAGCAGCCGCAGGGGGCCTGAAGCTTTCTTT.

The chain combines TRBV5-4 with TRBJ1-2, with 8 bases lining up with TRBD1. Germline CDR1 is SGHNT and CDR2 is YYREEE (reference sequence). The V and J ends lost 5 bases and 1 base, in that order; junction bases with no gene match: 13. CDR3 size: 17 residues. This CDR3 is CASSSYRGSDINYGYTF. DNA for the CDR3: TGTGCCAGCAGTTCCTACAGGGGGTCCGATATTAACTATGGCTACACCTTC. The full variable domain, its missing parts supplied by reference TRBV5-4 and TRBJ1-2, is ETGVTQSPTHLIKTRGQQVTLRCSSQSGHNTVSWYQQALGQGPQFIFQYYREEENGRGNFPPRFSGLQFPNYSSELNVNALELDDSALYLCASSSYRGSDINYGYTFGSGTRLTVV.

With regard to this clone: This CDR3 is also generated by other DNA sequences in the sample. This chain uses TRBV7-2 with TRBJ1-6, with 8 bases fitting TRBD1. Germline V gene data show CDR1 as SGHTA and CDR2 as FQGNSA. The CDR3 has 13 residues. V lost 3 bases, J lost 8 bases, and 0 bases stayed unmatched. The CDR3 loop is CASSLTGDSPLHF. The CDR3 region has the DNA TGTGCCAGCAGCTTGACAGGGGATTCACCCCTCCACTTT.

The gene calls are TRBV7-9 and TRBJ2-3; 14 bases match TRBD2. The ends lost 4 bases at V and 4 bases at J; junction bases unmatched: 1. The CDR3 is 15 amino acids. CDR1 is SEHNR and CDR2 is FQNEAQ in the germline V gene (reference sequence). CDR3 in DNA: TGTGCCAGCAGCTCGGGACTAGCGGGGGCAGATACGCAGTATTTT. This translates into CASSSGLAGADTQYF. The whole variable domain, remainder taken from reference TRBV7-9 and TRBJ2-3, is DTGVSQNPRHKITKRGQNVTFRCDPISEHNRLYWYRQTLGQGPEFLTYFQNEAQLEKSRLLSDRFSAERPKGSFSTLEIQRTEQGDSAMYLCASSSGLAGADTQYFGPGTRLTVL.

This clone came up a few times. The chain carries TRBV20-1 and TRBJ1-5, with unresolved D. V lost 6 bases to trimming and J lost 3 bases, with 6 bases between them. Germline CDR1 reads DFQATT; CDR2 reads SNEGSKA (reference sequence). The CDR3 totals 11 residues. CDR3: CSAGSNQPQHF. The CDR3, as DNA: TGCAGTGCCGGGTCCAATCAGCCCCAGCATTTT.

The CDR3 region has the DNA TGTGCCAGCTCACCAACGACCACCAGGGACGAGCAGTACTTC. Translated: CASSPTTTRDEQYF. The J gene is TRBJ2-7, the V gene TRBV18; a possible D gene is TRBD1 (5 bases). Germline V lookup: CDR1 KGHSH, CDR2 LQKENI. V was pared by 2 bases and J by 5 bases, with 13 bases between. The CDR3 runs 14 residues.